The clone carrying this T cell receptor beta chain was seen a handful of times. The data derive from a study of identical twins. The ends lost 2 bases at V and 3 bases at J; junction bases unmatched: 9. Germline values: CDR1 DFQATT, CDR2 SNEGSKA (reference sequence). This CDR3 region has 15 residues. In TCRdb, the 5' RACE reads were re-called with MiXCR into one record per CDR3 protein. Of 1.5 million to 2 million distinct CDR3 sequences listed, about 30% are singletons. Sequencing was carried out using cord blood. The genes are TRBV20-1 and TRBJ2-7; 8 nucleotides agree with TRBD2. The sequence was obtained from a newborn girl in good health. CDR3 in amino acids: CSARQGSGSFYEQYF. DNA of the CDR3: TGCAGTGCTAGACAGGGGAGCGGGAGTTTCTACGAGCAGTACTTC.